These 2 T cell receptor beta chains were all obtained from the same sample, sequenced in a study of blood T cell repertoires in COVID-19. Profiled with immunoSEQ multiplex PCR; TCRdb holds only in-frame clones, not every one. The sample yields more than 55,000 clones, approximately 87% seen once. Sequencing was carried out using peripheral blood. The receptor source for this set is a man in his sixties with active or convalescent COVID-19.

J is TRBJ2-3 and V is TRBV7-2; D might be TRBD2 (6 bases). V was pared by 5 bases and J by 5 bases, with 17 bases between. This CDR3 region has 15 residues. CDR1 is SGHTA, CDR2 FQGNSA, per germline. CDR3 nucleotide sequence: TGTGCCAGCAGCCCCCCGGCGGGGACCAGAGATACGCAGTATTTT. This translates into CASSPPAGTRDTQYF.

This chain uses TRBV4-1 with TRBJ1-1; D ambiguous. CDR1 is MGHRA and CDR2 is YSYEKL in the germline V gene. Trimming pared 1 base from V and 6 bases from J, leaving 9 bases between. The CDR3 length is 13 residues. CDR3 nucleotides: TGCGCCAGCAGCCAAGGAGGGAGCGCTGAAGCTTTCTTT. It yields the protein CASSQGGSAEAFF.